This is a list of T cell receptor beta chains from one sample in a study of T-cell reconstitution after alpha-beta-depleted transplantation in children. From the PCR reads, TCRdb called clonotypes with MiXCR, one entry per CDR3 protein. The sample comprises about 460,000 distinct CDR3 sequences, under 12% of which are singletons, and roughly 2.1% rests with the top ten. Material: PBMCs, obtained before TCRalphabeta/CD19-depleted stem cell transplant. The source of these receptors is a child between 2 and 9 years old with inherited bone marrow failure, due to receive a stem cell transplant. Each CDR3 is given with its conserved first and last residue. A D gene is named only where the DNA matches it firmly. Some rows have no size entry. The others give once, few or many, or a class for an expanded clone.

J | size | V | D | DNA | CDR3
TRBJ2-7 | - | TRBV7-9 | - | TGTGCCAGCAGCTCTCGGAAGGGGAGCGAGCAGTACTTC | CASSSRKGSEQYF
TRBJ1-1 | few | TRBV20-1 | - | TGCAGTGCTGATACAAGCGTGAACACTGAAGCTTTCTTT | CSADTSVNTEAFF
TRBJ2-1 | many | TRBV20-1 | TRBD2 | TGCAGTGCTCCCCGTATAGCGGGAGGTGTCAGCTCCTACAATGAGCAGTTCTTC | CSAPRIAGGVSSYNEQFF
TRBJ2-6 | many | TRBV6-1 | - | TGTGCCAGCAGAAAGGGCGGGACCACTGGGGCCAACGTCCTGACTTTC | CASRKGGTTGANVLTF
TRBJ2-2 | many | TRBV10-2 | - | TGCGCCACCACTCCACAGGGGGAGCTGTTTTTT | CATTPQGELFF
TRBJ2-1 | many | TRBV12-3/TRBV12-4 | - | TGTGCCAGCAGTTACGGGGTCTCCTACAATGAGCAGTTCTTC | CASSYGVSYNEQFF
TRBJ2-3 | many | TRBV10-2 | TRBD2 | TGCGCCAGCAGTTGGACTAGCGGGAGCGAGGATACGCAGTATTTT | CASSWTSGSEDTQYF
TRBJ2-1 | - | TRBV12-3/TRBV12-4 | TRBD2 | TGTGCCAGCAGTTTACCCGGGAGGGAGCACAATGAGCAGTTCTTC | CASSLPGREHNEQFF
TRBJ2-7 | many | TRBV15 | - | TGTGCCACCAGCACAATAACAGGATCCTACGAGCAGTACTTC | CATSTITGSYEQYF
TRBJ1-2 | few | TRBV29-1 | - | TGCAGCGTTGGCCGGGACTCCGGGGGGGGCTACACCTTC | CSVGRDSGGGYTF
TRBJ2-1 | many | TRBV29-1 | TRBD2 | TGCAGCGTTGAAGATTATGATTCGGTAGCGGGTATGAATGAGCAGTTCTTC | CSVEDYDSVAGMNEQFF
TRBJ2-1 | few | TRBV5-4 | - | TGTGCCAGCAGCTTGGGGGCTGGGGGGCCCCCCGGTGAGCAGTTCTTC | CASSLGAGGPPGEQFF
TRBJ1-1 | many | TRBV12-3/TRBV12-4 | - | TGTGCCAGCAGTTGGGACGGCATGAACACTGAAGCTTTCTTT | CASSWDGMNTEAFF
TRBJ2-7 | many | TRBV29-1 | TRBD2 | TGCAGCGTTGTAGGGCTAGCGGAAACACTCTCCTACGAGCAGTACTTC | CSVVGLAETLSYEQYF
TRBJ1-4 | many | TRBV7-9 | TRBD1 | TGTGCCAGCAGCCCGACCGGGACAGGGGGTGAAAAACTGTTTTTT | CASSPTGTGGEKLFF
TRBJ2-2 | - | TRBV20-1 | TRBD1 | TGCAGTGCTAGAGATCGAAGGACAGGTTTTGGCGGGGAGCTGTTTTTT | CSARDRRTGFGGELFF
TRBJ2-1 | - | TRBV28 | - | TGTGCCAGCAGTTCCTTGGGGGCACATGACAATGAGCAGTTCTTC | CASSSLGAHDNEQFF
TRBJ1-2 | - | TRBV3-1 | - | TGTGCCAGCAGCCAAGATGCAGGAGGGAATGGCTACACCTTC | CASSQDAGGNGYTF
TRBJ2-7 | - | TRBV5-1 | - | TGCGCCAGCAGCTTGGCCCGCGGGGCTCTCTACGAGCAGTACTTC | CASSLARGALYEQYF
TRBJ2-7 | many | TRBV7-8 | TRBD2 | TGTGCCAGCAGCTTAGGGTGGGCTAGCGGCAATCCCTACGAGCAGTACTTC | CASSLGWASGNPYEQYF
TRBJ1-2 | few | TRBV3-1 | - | TGTGCCAGCAGCCAAGGAGGGGCGCTTAATGATGGCTACACCTTC | CASSQGGALNDGYTF
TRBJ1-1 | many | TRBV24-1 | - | TGTGCCACCAGTGCCGTTTACCGGCGGCGCACAGGGATCACTGAAGCTTTCTTT | CATSAVYRRRTGITEAFF
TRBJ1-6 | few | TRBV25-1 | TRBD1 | TGTGCCAGCAGTGACTCCAGGACAGGGGGCAGATCACCCCTCCACTTT | CASSDSRTGGRSPLHF
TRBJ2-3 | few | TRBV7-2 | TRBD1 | TGTGCCAGCAGCTTAGCAGGGCCCACAGGGGGTACGCAGTATTTT | CASSLAGPTGGTQYF
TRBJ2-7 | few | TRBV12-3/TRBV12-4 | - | TGTGCCAGCAGTTTCTCCCCGCGGTCGACCTCCGAGCAGTACTTC | CASSFSPRSTSEQYF
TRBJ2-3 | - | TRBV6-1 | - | TGTGCCAGCATAAGGGAGATATACACACATACGCAGTATTTT | CASIREIYTHTQYF
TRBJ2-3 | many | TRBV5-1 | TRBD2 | TGCGCCAGCAGCCCTTGGGCGGGAGTTGCAGATACGCAGTATTTT | CASSPWAGVADTQYF
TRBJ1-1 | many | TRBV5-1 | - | TGCGCCAGCAGCTTGCGGGCCCTGCTGAACACTGAAGCTTTCTTT | CASSLRALLNTEAFF
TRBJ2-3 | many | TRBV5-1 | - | TGCGCCAGCACATCGTCCTTCCCCCGTACAGATACGCAGTATTTT | CASTSSFPRTDTQYF
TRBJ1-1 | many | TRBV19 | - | TGTGCCAGTCCACCACGGACCGGCGGTGGTGAAGCTTTCTTT | CASPPRTGGGEAFF
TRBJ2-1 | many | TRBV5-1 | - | TGCGCCAGCAGCTTGGAGGGGACCCACAATGAGCAGTTCTTC | CASSLEGTHNEQFF
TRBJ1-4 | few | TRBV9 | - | TGTGCCAGCAGCGTAGACGGGAGACTTAATGAAAAACTGTTTTTT | CASSVDGRLNEKLFF
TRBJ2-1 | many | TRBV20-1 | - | TGCAGTGCTAACCGAGGGAACTACAATGAGCAGTTCTTC | CSANRGNYNEQFF
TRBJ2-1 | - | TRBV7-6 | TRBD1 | TGTGCCAGCAGCCAACAGGGGCCACTCTACAATGAGCAGTTCTTC | CASSQQGPLYNEQFF
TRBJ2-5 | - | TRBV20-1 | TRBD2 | TGCAGTCCTTCTCCTTGGGGAGGGAGGGCCGAAGAGACCCAGTACTTC | CSPSPWGGRAEETQYF
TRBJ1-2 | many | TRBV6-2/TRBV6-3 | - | TGTGCCAGCAGTTACTCTACGGGGGGCGACTACTATGGCTACACCTTC | CASSYSTGGDYYGYTF
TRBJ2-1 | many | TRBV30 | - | TGTGCCTGGAGTCAGAGGGCTGAGCAGTTCTTC | CAWSQRAEQFF
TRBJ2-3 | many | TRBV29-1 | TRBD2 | TGCAGCGTTGGTACTAGCGGTCGCACAGATACGCAGTATTTT | CSVGTSGRTDTQYF
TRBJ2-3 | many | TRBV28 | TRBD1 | TGTGCCAGCAGGCCGGGACAGGATTCGCATACGCAGTATTTT | CASRPGQDSHTQYF
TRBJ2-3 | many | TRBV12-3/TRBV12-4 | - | TGTGCCAGCAGTATTTTTGGGATGGATACGCAGTATTTT | CASSIFGMDTQYF
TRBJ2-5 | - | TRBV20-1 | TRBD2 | TGCAGTGCTAAAACTATTGGCGCCCCGGGACTACCCCAAGAGACCCAGTACTTC | CSAKTIGAPGLPQETQYF
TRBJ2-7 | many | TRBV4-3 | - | TGCGCCAGCAGCCAAGGGGCAGGGCATGGATACGAGCAGTACTTC | CASSQGAGHGYEQYF
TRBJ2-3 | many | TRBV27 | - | TGTGCCAGCAGTTTGATAGTGGGCGATACGCAGTATTTT | CASSLIVGDTQYF
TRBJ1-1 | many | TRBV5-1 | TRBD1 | TGCGCCAGCAGCTTTTGGGACAGGGGTGACACTGAAGCTTTCTTT | CASSFWDRGDTEAFF
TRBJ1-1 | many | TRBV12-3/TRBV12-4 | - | TGTGCCAGCAGTTTAAGGAGGGGAATAACTGAAGCTTTCTTT | CASSLRRGITEAFF
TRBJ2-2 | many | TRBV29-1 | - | TGCAGCGTTGAAGATCCGCTAGCGCGATCGAACACCGGGGAGCTGTTTTTT | CSVEDPLARSNTGELFF
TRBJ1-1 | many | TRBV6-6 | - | TGTGCCAGCAAGAGGGCCAGGGCTGAAGCTTTCTTT | CASKRARAEAFF
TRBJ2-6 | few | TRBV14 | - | TGTGCCAGCAGCCAAGTGGGGGAAGGTGGGGCCAACGTCCTGACTTTC | CASSQVGEGGANVLTF
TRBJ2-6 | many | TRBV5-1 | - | TGCGCCACCCAAGGGGCACCTCCTTCTGGGGCCAACGTCCTGACTTTC | CATQGAPPSGANVLTF
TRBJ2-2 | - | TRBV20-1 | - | TGCAGTGCTAGTCCTAAAAACACCGGGGAGCTGTTTTTT | CSASPKNTGELFF
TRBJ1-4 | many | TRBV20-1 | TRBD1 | TGCAGTGCTAGTACCGGGACAGGGGTCAATGAAAAACTGTTTTTT | CSASTGTGVNEKLFF
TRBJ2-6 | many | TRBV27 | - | TGTGCCAGCAGCGATTTGGGGGCCAACGTCCTGACTTTC | CASSDLGANVLTF
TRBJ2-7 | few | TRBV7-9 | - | TGTGCCAGCAGCTTAGCGGGTTACAACTACGAGCAGTACTTC | CASSLAGYNYEQYF
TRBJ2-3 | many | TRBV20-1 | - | TGCAGTGCTAGAGGCCGGGCAGGGGTAACAGATACGCAGTATTTT | CSARGRAGVTDTQYF
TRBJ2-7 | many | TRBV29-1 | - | TGCAGCGTCGCTCCGGGACATGACAAGGAGCAGTACTTC | CSVAPGHDKEQYF
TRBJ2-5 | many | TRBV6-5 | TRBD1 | TGTGCCAGCAGTTTATACCGGGACAGGATCCAAGAGACCCAGTACTTC | CASSLYRDRIQETQYF
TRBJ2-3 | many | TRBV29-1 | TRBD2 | TGCAGCGTTGGAGTTGGCGGGAGAACAGATACGCAGTATTTT | CSVGVGGRTDTQYF